The clone carrying this TCR beta chain has just a few counts. The antigen remains unidentified. These data belong to a study of T cells in localized non-small cell lung cancer. Whole-study findings and limits: Those with higher blood T cell density had longer overall survival.

Trimming left V 4 bases short and J 0 bases short, with 9 bases between. Germline loops: CDR1 MNHGY, CDR2 SAAAGT. The CDR3 has 15 residues. This table comes from immunoSEQ multiplex PCR, and its TCRdb copy is limited to in-frame clones, with some not included. The table shows approximately 2,800 clones, with approximately 23% occurring only once. The sample in question was normal lung tissue next to the tumor, obtained before any cancer treatment. V gene TRBV6-8 combines with J gene TRBJ1-4, with D perhaps TRBD1 (6 bases). The source of this sequence is a woman between 35 and 70 years old with stage I lung adenocarcinoma. Here the CDR3 reads CASSSAGATNEKLFF. The CDR3 DNA follows: TGTGCCAGCAGTTCGGCAGGGGCAACTAATGAAAAACTGTTTTTT.